These 3 T cell receptor beta chains were sequenced from one sample in a study of blood T cell repertoires in COVID-19. Measured with immunoSEQ multiplex PCR; TCRdb has only the in-frame clones, and not every one. The table has about 120,000 clones, over 75% seen once. The sequenced material came from peripheral blood. These receptor sequences come from a woman older than 75 with acute or convalescent COVID-19.

The chain couples TRBV7-2 to TRBJ1-1; 8 nucleotides match TRBD1. The CDR3 loop spans 15 amino acids. Germline values: CDR1 SGHTA, CDR2 FQGNSA. J gave up 2 bases and V 5 bases, and 7 bases lay outside the gene matches. CDR3 sequence: CASSAWTGRNTEAFF. The CDR3 bases are TGTGCCAGCAGCGCCTGGACAGGGCGAAACACTGAAGCTTTCTTT. Full variable domain (outside the CDR3, taken from reference TRBV7-2 and TRBJ1-1): GAGVSQSPSNKVTEKGKDVELRCDPISGHTALYWYRQSLGQGLEFLIYFQGNSAPDKSGLPSDRFSAERTGGSVSTLTIQRTQQEDSAVYLCASSAWTGRNTEAFFGQGTRLTVV.

A word on this clone: This same CDR3 is encoded by further DNA sequences in the sample. The rearrangement joins TRBV4-1 to TRBJ1-2, with D hard to call. The CDR3 totals 15 residues. Germline V gives CDR1 MGHRA, CDR2 YSYEKL. V lost 1 base and J lost 3, with 12 bases in between. The DNA of the CDR3 is TGCGCCAGCAGCCAAGTGGGCAGGCCAGACTATGGCTACACCTTC. This codes for CASSQVGRPDYGYTF.

Comment on this clone: This specimen includes other DNA sequences encoding the same CDR3. V is TRBV5-6 and J is TRBJ1-2, with TRBD1 matching over 9 bases. CDR1 and CDR2 (germline): SGHDT, YYEEEE. The CDR3 spans 13 residues. The V gene end was trimmed by 3 bases and the J gene end by 5 bases; junction bases not matched to a gene: 2. CDR3 protein: CASSSDRGYGYTF. The CDR3 nucleotides are TGTGCCAGCAGCTCCGACAGGGGGTATGGCTACACCTTC.